This T cell receptor beta chain was retrieved from a study of siplizumab effects on memory and regulatory T cells. This CDR3 comprises 17 residues. The germline gives CDR1 SGDLS, CDR2 YYNGEE. The germline V and J ends were trimmed by 0 bases and 2 bases, with 16 bases remaining between them. The repertoire was sequenced with immunoSEQ multiplex PCR; TCRdb's copy has only in-frame clones and lacks some. The table has roughly 50,000 clones, roughly 90% seen once. Points from the study as a whole: Proliferating Tregs in siplizumab cultures were never verified as suppressive. Mappable alloreactive CD4+ clones averaged approximately 70% Treg-derived with siplizumab versus 26.9% in controls. Naive T cells apparently outstripped memory cells in diversity and seemed major alloresponse contributors.

About this clone: What it recognizes is unknown.

This sequence joins TRBV9 and TRBJ2-3; tentative D call: TRBD1 (5 bases). The sample taken for sequencing was naive CD8+ T cells sorted from blood. The TCR comes from a human donor in good health. The CDR3: CASSVEGYLKHTDTQYF. The CDR3 nucleotides read TGTGCCAGCAGCGTAGAGGGGTACCTGAAACACACAGATACGCAGTATTTT.